This TCR beta chain is drawn from a study of blood T cell repertoires in COVID-19. Method: immunoSEQ multiplex PCR; TCRdb's copy keeps in-frame clones and lacks some. Here the sample spans over 200,000 clones, 84% being singletons. Details on this clone: Other DNA sequences within the sample encode an identical CDR3.

The sample taken for sequencing was peripheral blood. This receptor was taken from a woman aged 80 or older with active or convalescent COVID-19.

This CDR3 is CATSAAGSYEQYF. CDR3 sequence (DNA): TGTGCCACCAGTGCCGCAGGGTCCTACGAGCAGTACTTC. The chain carries TRBV24-1 and TRBJ2-7, with D perhaps matching TRBD1 (5 bases). Germline V gene lookup returns CDR1 KGHDR and CDR2 SFDVKD. The CDR3 length is 13 residues. V shed 5 bases and J shed 1 base, with 8 bases lying between them.